This entry lists 22 T cell receptor beta chains sequenced from one sample in a study of cytomegalovirus exposure and HLA in healthy donors. The study ran its PCR with 60 Vbeta and 13 Jbeta primers. TCRdb's copy holds only in-frame clones and misses some; the assay was immunoSEQ multiplex PCR. The sample yields some 150,000 clones, under 70% seen once. Sequences were obtained from PBMCs. The receptors were gathered from a woman in her 30s in good health and CMV-seropositive.

The chain uses TRBV11-2 and TRBJ1-5; perhaps TRBD1 as D (6 bases). The CDR3 has 17 residues. Germline V gives CDR1 SGHAT, CDR2 FQNNGV. V was shortened by 3 bases and J by 2 bases, with 17 bases between the two germline ends. CDR3 loop: CASSFGRGFEGNQPQHF. The CDR3 DNA reads as TGTGCCAGCAGCTTCGGCAGGGGCTTTGAAGGCAATCAGCCCCAGCATTTT.

This clone was recorded a few times. V and J are TRBV6-4 and TRBJ1-1, with a weak D call TRBD1 (5 bases). Germline V CDR1 and CDR2: MRHNA, SNTAGT. Deletions cut 4 bases from V and 3 bases from J, with 12 bases between. The CDR3 has 14 amino acids. The CDR3 DNA follows: TGTGCCAGCAGTGTTTCCCAGGGCGACACTGAAGCTTTCTTT. Amino acid sequence: CASSVSQGDTEAFF.

This clone was observed a few times. The CDR3 loop is CASCSGQGGNQPQHF. DNA for the CDR3: TGTGCCAGCTGTTCCGGACAGGGTGGTAATCAGCCCCAGCATTTT. J is TRBJ1-5 and V is TRBV6-5, with 8 nucleotides matching TRBD1. The CDR3 covers 15 residues. V lost 8 bases, J lost 4 bases, and 10 bases stayed unmatched. Germline values: CDR1 MNHEY, CDR2 SVGAGI.

The chain is built from TRBV19 and TRBJ1-2; tentative D call: TRBD1 (5 bases). The CDR3 spans 11 residues. From germline, CDR1 is LNHDA and CDR2 SQIVND (reference sequence). V lost 4 bases and J 8 bases, leaving 8 bases between the germline ends. The CDR3 coding sequence is TGTGCCAGTAGTACCCCAGGGGGCTACACCTTC. Amino acid sequence: CASSTPGGYTF.

CDR3 sequence (DNA): TGTGCCAGCAGCCAAAGGGGAATGCCGACCACTGAAGCTTTCTTT. Its translation is CASSQRGMPTTEAFF. This chain joins TRBV11-2 and TRBJ1-1; D might be TRBD1 (5 bases). Germline values: CDR1 SGHAT, CDR2 FQNNGV. The CDR3 runs to 15 residues. V was clipped by 5 bases and J by 4 bases, with 17 bases between them.

The V call is TRBV9, the J call TRBJ2-4; 7 nucleotides line up with TRBD1. Looked up from germline, CDR1 is SGDLS and CDR2 is YYNGEE. V trimming: 4 bases; J trimming: 1 base; junction bases outside the gene matches: 11. This CDR3 comprises 17 residues. The CDR3 region is CASSNQNTGDAKNIQYF. CDR3 DNA: TGTGCCAGCAGCAACCAGAACACAGGGGATGCCAAAAACATTCAGTACTTC.

This chain uses TRBV7-2 with TRBJ2-5, with D possibly being TRBD2 (5 bases). Trimming stripped 4 bases from V and 5 bases from J, with 17 bases between. Per the germline V gene, CDR1 is SGHTA and CDR2 is FQGNSA. The CDR3 runs to 15 residues. CDR3 bases: TGTGCCAGCAGCTCAGGCAGCGCGGGTAGGGAGACCCAGTACTTC. Translation gives CASSSGSAGRETQYF.

For the CDR3, the DNA is TGTGCCTGGATCCTCACAGGGGGAACGGATGGCTACACCTTC. Translation gives CAWILTGGTDGYTF. The gene calls are TRBV30 and TRBJ1-2; TRBD1 matches 8 bases. Germline loops: CDR1 GTSNPN, CDR2 SVGIG (reference sequence). The length of the CDR3 is 14 residues. The V and J ends lost 4 bases and 6 bases, in that order; junction bases with no gene match: 10.

V gene TRBV18 combines with J gene TRBJ1-1; 7 bases match TRBD1. V lost 3 bases, J lost 1 base, and 5 bases stayed unmatched. There are 15 residues in the CDR3. The germline CDR1 and CDR2 sequences are KGHSH and LQKENI. The CDR3 sequence is CASSPPGQWNTEAFF. The CDR3 nucleotides are TGTGCCAGCTCACCCCCGGGACAGTGGAACACTGAAGCTTTCTTT.

This clone was seen a single time. The rearrangement links TRBV11-2 to TRBJ1-5; 11 bases align to TRBD1. CDR1 is SGHAT and CDR2 is FQNNGV in the germline V gene. Losses at the gene ends were 4 bases for V and 4 bases for J; bases not matched to a gene: 6. CDR3 length: 16 residues. The chain's CDR3 is CASSSSDRGRNQPQHF. In DNA, the CDR3 is TGTGCCAGCAGCTCATCGGACAGGGGGCGAAATCAGCCCCAGCATTTT.

V is TRBV6-1 and J is TRBJ1-5, with 9 bases fitting TRBD1. CDR1 and CDR2 (germline): MNHNS, SASEGT. This CDR3 is 15 amino acids long. After removal of 6 bases from V and 2 bases from J, the junction contained 5 bases not matched to a gene. For the CDR3, the DNA is TGTGCCAGCAGCCTGACAGGGGGGGGCAATCAGCCCCAGCATTTT. Translating gives CASSLTGGGNQPQHF.

J is TRBJ1-2 and V is TRBV19, with 7 bases matching TRBD1. Per germline, CDR1 LNHDA and CDR2 SQIVND (reference sequence). V lost 10 bases and J lost 2; bases outside the gene matches: 10. The CDR3 loop spans 14 amino acids. The DNA for the CDR3 is TGTGCCACTGGGACCCGGGACAGAAACTATGGCTACACCTTC. Its translation: CATGTRDRNYGYTF.

This sequence joins TRBV2 and TRBJ1-1; TRBD1 matches at 7 bases. The CDR3 extends over 13 amino acids. Germline loops: CDR1 SNHLY, CDR2 FYNNEI. V lost 5 bases and J lost 7; bases outside the gene matches: 7. The CDR3 DNA reads as TGTGCCAGCAGTCCTCGGACAGGCCTTGAAGCTTTCTTT. Protein sequence: CASSPRTGLEAFF. The whole variable domain, filled in from reference TRBV2 and TRBJ1-1, reads EPEVTQTPSHQVTQMGQEVILRCVPISNHLYFYWYRQILGQKVEFLVSFYNNEISEKSEIFDDQFSVERPDGSNFTLKIRSTKLEDSAMYFCASSPRTGLEAFFGQGTRLTVV.

The chain uses TRBV5-6 and TRBJ1-2; D ambiguous. This CDR3 is built from 12 residues. V was cut by 0 bases and J by 7 bases, with 7 bases left in between. CDR1 and CDR2 (germline): SGHDT, YYEEEE. The CDR3 loop reads CASSLASGGYTF. Written as DNA, the CDR3 is TGTGCCAGCAGCTTGGCTTCAGGTGGCTACACCTTC.

The chain is built from TRBV10-2 and TRBJ1-2; weak D call: TRBD1 (5 bases). Germline CDR1 reads WSHSY; CDR2 reads SAAADI. The V gene lost 2 bases and the J gene lost 5 bases, with 15 bases spanning the gap. This CDR3 contains 15 residues. The DNA for the CDR3 is TGCGCCAGCAGTGAGCGGATCGGGACTCCTTATGGCTACACCTTC. This codes for CASSERIGTPYGYTF.

CDR3 nucleotide sequence: TGCGCCAGCAGCCTAAACTATGGCTACACCTTC. This gives the protein CASSLNYGYTF. The chain couples TRBV5-1 to TRBJ1-2; D gene ambiguous. Germline V CDR1 and CDR2: SGHRS, YFSETQ. With 4 bases removed from V and 2 bases from J, the gap between germline ends came to 3 bases. The CDR3 length is 11 residues.

This clone occurred a few times. The chain combines TRBV7-2 with TRBJ2-7; 7 bases agree with TRBD2. This CDR3 has 14 amino acids. CDR1 is SGHTA and CDR2 is FQGNSA in the germline V gene. V was pared by 3 bases and J by 3 bases, with 5 bases of the junction left unmatched. CDR3 in amino acids: CASSFSAGSYEQYF. In DNA, the CDR3 is TGTGCCAGCAGCTTTTCAGCGGGAAGCTACGAGCAGTACTTC.

V usage is TRBV11-3 and J usage is TRBJ2-7, with 8 bases matching TRBD1. This CDR3 has 15 residues. V gave up 5 bases and J gave up 6 bases; unmatched junction bases: 12. The germline V gene has CDR1 SGHNT and CDR2 YENEEA. The CDR3 DNA reads TGTGCCAGCAGCCAGGGGGCCCGGGGAGGCCGCGAGCAGTACTTC. Protein: CASSQGARGGREQYF.

This clone was observed a few times. This chain connects TRBV27 to TRBJ1-2; D is ambiguous. Germline values: CDR1 MNHEY, CDR2 SMNVEV (reference sequence). The germline V and J ends were trimmed by 4 bases and 4 bases, with 22 bases remaining between them. The CDR3 spans 17 residues. The CDR3 sequence: CASSSASSRDSGYGYTF. In nucleotides, the CDR3 is TGTGCCAGCAGTTCGGCGTCGTCGAGGGATTCGGGCTATGGCTACACCTTC.

This clone was seen more than once but under ten times. The genes are TRBV13 and TRBJ2-1; D call uncertain. CDR1 is PRHDT, CDR2 FYEKMQ, per germline (reference sequence). V lost 5 bases, J lost 3 bases, and 8 bases lay in between. The CDR3 has 13 residues. The CDR3, as DNA: TGTGCCAGCAGCATTGATAGCTACAATGAGCAGTTCTTC. As protein: CASSIDSYNEQFF.

This clone was seen only once. V and J are TRBV28 and TRBJ1-3, with no clear D. Germline-derived CDR1 and CDR2 are MDHEN and SYDVKM. Trimming took 2 bases from V and 4 from J, leaving 9 bases between them. The CDR3 has 14 residues. CDR3 DNA sequence: TGTGCCAGCAGTTTACCTAACAGAGGAAACACCATATATTTT. Translation gives CASSLPNRGNTIYF.

The V call is TRBV11-2, the J call TRBJ1-2; 8 bases agree with TRBD1. CDR1 is SGHAT and CDR2 is FQNNGV in the germline V gene. After removal of 5 bases from V and 8 bases from J, the junction contained 10 bases not matched to a gene. The CDR3 consists of 14 residues. The CDR3 here is CASSARTGRVGYTF. CDR3 sequence (DNA): TGTGCCAGCAGCGCCCGGACAGGGAGGGTGGGCTACACCTTC. Complete variable domain (other parts from reference TRBV11-2 and TRBJ1-2): EAGVAQSPRYKIIEKRQSVAFWCNPISGHATLYWYQQILGQGPKLLIQFQNNGVVDDSQLPKDRFSAERLKGVDSTLKIQPAKLEDSAVYLCASSARTGRVGYTFGSGTRLTVV.